Listed below are T cell receptor beta chains from one sample, sequenced in a study of shared clonotypes between healthy human individuals. Profiled with immunoSEQ multiplex PCR; TCRdb holds only in-frame clones, not every one. The table records some 660,000 clones, 55% to 85% of them present only once. The sample taken for sequencing was memory CD4+ T cells sorted from blood. The source of these receptors is a woman aged 25 to 39 in good health. Each CDR3 is given with its conserved first and last residue.

j_call | v_call | cdr3_aa
TRBJ2-7 | TRBV12-2 | CASRSRVSGRSYEQYF
TRBJ2-5 | TRBV5-4 | CASSQGGAEETQYF
TRBJ2-3 | TRBV7-2 | CASSQEGGRGADTQYF
TRBJ2-1 | TRBV27 | CASRPQWTSYNEQFF
TRBJ2-7 | TRBV2 | CASRGDSYYEQYF
TRBJ2-3 | TRBV11-2 | CASSPHGRARADTQYF
TRBJ2-3 | TRBV6-1 | CASVRDRLSDTQYF
TRBJ2-1 | TRBV7-8 | CASSLQRDSYNEQFF
TRBJ2-2 | TRBV5-1 | CASSFTGANTGELFF
TRBJ2-7 | TRBV4-1 | CASSQIGGPQYF
TRBJ2-1 | TRBV5-1 | CASSLTSGRANEQFF
TRBJ2-5 | TRBV5-6 | CASSLSSGGETQYF
TRBJ2-2 | TRBV5-1 | CASSFIAGTNTGELFF
TRBJ1-1 | TRBV7-9 | CASSLLGANTEAFF
TRBJ1-2 | TRBV25-1 | CASSGLGALNYGYTF
TRBJ1-5 | TRBV19 | CASSIRVRSNQPQHF
TRBJ1-2 | TRBV2 | CASRGTGTGYTF